The rows below give T cell receptor beta chains drawn from one sample of a study of cytomegalovirus exposure and HLA in healthy donors. Libraries were prepared by immunoSEQ multiplex PCR; TCRdb keeps only in-frame clonotypes and omits some of them. The data show roughly 100,000 clones, with about 71% seen just once and roughly 0.79% held by the top ten. Sequencing was carried out using PBMCs. Receptor source: a boy aged 5-17 years in good health and CMV-seronegative. The CDR3 runs from the conserved cysteine through the conserved F or W.

v_gene | CDR3aa
TRBV29-1 | CSVVNLTGGAYEQYF
TRBV7-3 | CASSLAGGPADTQYF
TRBV28 | CATEQGENTEAFF
TRBV28 | CASMEFRDSPYEQYF
TRBV27 | CASSLGTTPGLRREQYF
TRBV4-1 | CASSQGGQSNTEAFF
TRBV6-5 | CASSFLRGDQPQHF
TRBV10-1 | CASSEGQATEAFF
TRBV30 | CAWSVGAQETQYF
TRBV18 | CASSPPLAGPSTDTQYF
TRBV5-1 | CASSATGQMNTEAFF
TRBV30 | CAWSLQTIEAFF
TRBV5-4 | CASSPNPGKTNTEAFF
TRBV6-5 | CASSYGKQYTEAFF
TRBV6-5 | CASSYSQKTGAGGYTF
TRBV19 | CASSMRSFYGYTF
TRBV30 | CARSVSREGTQYF
TRBV7-2 | CASSSGQLGTAFF
TRBV7-6 | CASSLRRDRANNEQFF
TRBV20-1 | CSAGRSTEAFF
TRBV18 | CASSPSGRGYEQYF
TRBV11-3 | CASSSTAGGETQYF
TRBV28 | CASSLFDFKTYEQYF
TRBV6-5 | CASKDSGSLQQFF
TRBV25-1 | CASSEYFRQGALFRPQHF
TRBV2 | CASSALSYEQYF
TRBV6-1 | CASSERQGGNQPQHF
TRBV7-9 | CASSNGVAGQPYEQYF
TRBV5-1 | CASSLEAGTGELFF
TRBV5-6 | CASSLEQKGGVTGELFF
TRBV2 | CASSDQGNTEAFF
TRBV28 | CATRMGHMNTEAFF
TRBV11-3 | CASSLGQGTEAFF
TRBV7-9 | CASSLMAGDNTIYF
TRBV28 | CASSLLQGRNQPQHF
TRBV28 | CASSLMDRVNQPQHF
TRBV7-9 | CASSPLHPETGGYGYTF
TRBV6-5 | CASSYSIQNTEAFF
TRBV5-1 | CASSPAGGTEAFF
TRBV11-1 | CASSLYDSYYEQYF
TRBV28 | CASSSGTSGRASYEQYF
TRBV9 | CASSADFGQGVNTEAFF
TRBV7-6 | CASSPRGAGSTDTQYF
TRBV6-5 | CASTRGATDTQYF
TRBV28 | CASSLGAEGHTEAFF
TRBV5-1 | CASSLPSAADTQYF
TRBV4-1 | CASSHTGGGPEAFF
TRBV15 | CATSRDLPDRGRLIHGYTF
TRBV6-1 | CASSEPGEDYGYTF
TRBV19 | CASSIAPSVYYGYTF
TRBV5-1 | CASRSTGADGYTF